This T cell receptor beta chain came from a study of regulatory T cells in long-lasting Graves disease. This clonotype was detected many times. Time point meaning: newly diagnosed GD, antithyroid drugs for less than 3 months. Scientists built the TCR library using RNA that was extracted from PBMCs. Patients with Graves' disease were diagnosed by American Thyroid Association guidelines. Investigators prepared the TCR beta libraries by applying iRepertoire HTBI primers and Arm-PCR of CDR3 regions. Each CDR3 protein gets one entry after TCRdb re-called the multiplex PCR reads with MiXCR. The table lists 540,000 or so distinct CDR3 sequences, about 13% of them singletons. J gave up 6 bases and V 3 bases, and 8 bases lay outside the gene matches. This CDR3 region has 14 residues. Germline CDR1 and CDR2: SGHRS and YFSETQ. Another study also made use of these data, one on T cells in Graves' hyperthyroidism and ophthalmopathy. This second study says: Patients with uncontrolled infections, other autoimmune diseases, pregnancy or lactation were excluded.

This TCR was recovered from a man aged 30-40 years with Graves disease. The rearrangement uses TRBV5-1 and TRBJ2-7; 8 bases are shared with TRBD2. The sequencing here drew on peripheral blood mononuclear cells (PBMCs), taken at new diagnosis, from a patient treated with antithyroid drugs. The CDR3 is CASSSTSAGSEQYF. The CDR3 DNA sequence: TGCGCCAGCAGCTCGACTAGCGCTGGGTCCGAGCAGTACTTC.